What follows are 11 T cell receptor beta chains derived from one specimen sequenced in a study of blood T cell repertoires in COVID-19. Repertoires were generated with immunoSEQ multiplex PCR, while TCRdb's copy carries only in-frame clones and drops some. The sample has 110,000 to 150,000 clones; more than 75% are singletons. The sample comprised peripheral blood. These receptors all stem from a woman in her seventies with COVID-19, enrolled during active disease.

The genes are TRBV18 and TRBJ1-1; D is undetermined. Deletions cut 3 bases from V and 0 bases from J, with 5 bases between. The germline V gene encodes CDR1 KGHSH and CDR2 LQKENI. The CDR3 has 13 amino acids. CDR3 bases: TGTGCCAGCTCACCGAGAGTGAACACTGAAGCTTTCTTT. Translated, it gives CASSPRVNTEAFF. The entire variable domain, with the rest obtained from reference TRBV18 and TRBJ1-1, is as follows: NAGVMQNPRHLVRRRGQEARLRCSPMKGHSHVYWYRQLPEEGLKFMVYLQKENIIDESGMPKERFSAEFPKEGPSILRIQQVVRGDSAAYFCASSPRVNTEAFFGQGTRLTVV.

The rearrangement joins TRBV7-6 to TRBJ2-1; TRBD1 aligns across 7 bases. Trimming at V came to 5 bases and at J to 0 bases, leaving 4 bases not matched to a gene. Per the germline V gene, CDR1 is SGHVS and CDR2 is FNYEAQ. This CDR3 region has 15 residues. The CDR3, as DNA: TGTGCCAGCAGCCCGCAGGGGGTCTCCTACAATGAGCAGTTCTTC. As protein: CASSPQGVSYNEQFF.

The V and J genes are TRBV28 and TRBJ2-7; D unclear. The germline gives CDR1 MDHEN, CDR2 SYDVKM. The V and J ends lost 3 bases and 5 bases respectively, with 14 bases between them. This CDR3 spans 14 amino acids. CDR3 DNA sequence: TGTGCCAGCAGTTTTGGTGTGGGCAGGAACGAGCAGTACTTC. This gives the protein CASSFGVGRNEQYF.

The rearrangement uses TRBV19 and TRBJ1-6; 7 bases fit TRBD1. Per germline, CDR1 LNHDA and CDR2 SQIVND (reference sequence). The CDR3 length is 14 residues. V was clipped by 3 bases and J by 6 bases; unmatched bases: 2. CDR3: CASSMGQSNSPLHF. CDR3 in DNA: TGTGCCAGTAGTATGGGACAGAGTAATTCACCCCTCCACTTT.

CDR3 in amino acids: CSARQGQETQYF. The CDR3, as DNA: TGCAGCGCCCGACAGGGACAAGAGACCCAGTACTTC. The V call is TRBV29-1, the J call TRBJ2-5; 7 bases align to TRBD1. The J segment lost 2 bases and the V segment lost 7 bases, leaving 4 bases of the junction unmatched. The CDR3 covers 12 residues. Germline lookup yields CDR1 SQVTM and CDR2 ANQGSEA.

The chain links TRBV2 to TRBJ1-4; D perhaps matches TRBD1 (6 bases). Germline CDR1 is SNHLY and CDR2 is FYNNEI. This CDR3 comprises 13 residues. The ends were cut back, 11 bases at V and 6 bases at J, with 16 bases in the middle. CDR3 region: CAAGRGMYEKLFF. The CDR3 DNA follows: TGTGCCGCCGGGAGGGGGATGTATGAAAAACTGTTTTTT.

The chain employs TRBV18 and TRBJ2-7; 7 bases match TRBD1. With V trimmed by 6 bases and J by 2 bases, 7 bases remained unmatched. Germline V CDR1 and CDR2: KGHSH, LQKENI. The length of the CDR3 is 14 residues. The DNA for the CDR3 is TGTGCCAGCTCTTCGGACAGGAGTGCCTACGAGCAGTACTTC. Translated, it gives CASSSDRSAYEQYF.

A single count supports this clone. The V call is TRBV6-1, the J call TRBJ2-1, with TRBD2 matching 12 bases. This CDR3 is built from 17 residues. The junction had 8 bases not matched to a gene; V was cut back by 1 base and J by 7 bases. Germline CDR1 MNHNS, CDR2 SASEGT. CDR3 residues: CASSEGTSGGPPNEQFF. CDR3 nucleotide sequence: TGTGCCAGCAGTGAAGGAACTAGCGGGGGGCCACCTAATGAGCAGTTCTTC.

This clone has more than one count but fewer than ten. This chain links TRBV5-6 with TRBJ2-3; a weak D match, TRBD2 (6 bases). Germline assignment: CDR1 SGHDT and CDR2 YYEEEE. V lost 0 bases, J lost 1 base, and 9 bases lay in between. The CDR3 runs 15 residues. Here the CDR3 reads CASSLGLGGTDTQYF. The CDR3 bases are TGTGCCAGCAGCTTGGGACTAGGTGGCACAGATACGCAGTATTTT.

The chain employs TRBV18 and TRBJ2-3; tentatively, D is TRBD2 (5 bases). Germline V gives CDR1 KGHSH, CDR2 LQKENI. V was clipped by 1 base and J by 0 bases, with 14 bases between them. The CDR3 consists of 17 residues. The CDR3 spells CASSPLQLGTSTDTQYF. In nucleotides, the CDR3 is TGTGCCAGCTCACCACTGCAACTAGGAACTAGCACAGATACGCAGTATTTT.

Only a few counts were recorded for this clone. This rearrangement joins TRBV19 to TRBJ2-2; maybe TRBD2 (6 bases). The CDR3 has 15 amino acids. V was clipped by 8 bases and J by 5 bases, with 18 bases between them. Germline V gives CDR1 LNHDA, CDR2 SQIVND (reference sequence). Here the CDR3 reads CASGLSGLSTGELFF. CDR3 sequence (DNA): TGTGCCAGTGGACTCTCGGGACTCTCTACCGGGGAGCTGTTTTTT.